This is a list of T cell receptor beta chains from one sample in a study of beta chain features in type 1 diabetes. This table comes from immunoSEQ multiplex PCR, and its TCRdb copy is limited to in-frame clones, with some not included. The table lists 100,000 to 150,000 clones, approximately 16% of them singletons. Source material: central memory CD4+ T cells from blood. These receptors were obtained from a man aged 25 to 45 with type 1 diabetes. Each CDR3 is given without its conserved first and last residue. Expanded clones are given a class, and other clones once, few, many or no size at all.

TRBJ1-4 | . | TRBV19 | ASSLDREKLF
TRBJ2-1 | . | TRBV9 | ASSADSMNEQF
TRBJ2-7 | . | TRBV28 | ASRDGQGGIYEQY
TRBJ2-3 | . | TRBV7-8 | ASSSPRRTGGGLVGTDTQY
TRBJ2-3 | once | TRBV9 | ASTKEGRGTDTQY
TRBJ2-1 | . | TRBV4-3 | ASSQDTYNEQF
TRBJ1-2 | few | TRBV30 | AWTGDFYGYT
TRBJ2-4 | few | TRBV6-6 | ASSLLGEDIQY
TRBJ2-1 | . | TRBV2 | ALGGGGAYNEQF
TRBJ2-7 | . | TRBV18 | ASSPPGTESSYEQY
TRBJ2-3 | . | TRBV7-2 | ASSLVAASTDTQY
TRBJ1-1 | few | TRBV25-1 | ASSERWGPEAF
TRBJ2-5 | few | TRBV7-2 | ASSLVVQVQETQY
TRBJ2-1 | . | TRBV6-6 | ASSYSRSTGSNEQF
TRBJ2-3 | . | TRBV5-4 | ASSFPTSGGPLY
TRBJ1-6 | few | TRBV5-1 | ASSLAGGTGNSPLH
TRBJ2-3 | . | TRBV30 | AWSNKVDTQY
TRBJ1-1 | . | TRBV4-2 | ASGAGRTEAF
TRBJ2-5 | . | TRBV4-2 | ASTVYAGSETQY
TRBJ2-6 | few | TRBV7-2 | ASSARTVSVGANVLT